The next 17 T cell receptor beta chains were all read from a single sample in a study of control samples from healthy donors and cancer patients. Clones were sequenced by immunoSEQ multiplex PCR, and TCRdb holds only the in-frame ones, with some missing. This table has about 160,000 clones, roughly 90% appearing once. The sequenced sample was blood. The receptors derive from a man under 40 in good health.

V gene TRBV7-6 combines with J gene TRBJ2-7; D possibly matches TRBD1 or TRBD2 (5 bases each). Germline assignment: CDR1 SGHVS and CDR2 FNYEAQ. The CDR3 is made up of 17 amino acids. V gave up 5 bases and J gave up 3 bases, with 23 bases separating them. For the CDR3, the DNA is TGTGCCAGCAGCCCAGGGCAGGGAGCGGCTCCATTCTACGAGCAGTACTTC. This sequence encodes CASSPGQGAAPFYEQYF.

The chain is built from TRBV7-6 and TRBJ2-3, with 10 bases identical to TRBD2. With 1 base clipped from V and 5 bases from J, the junction kept 9 bases outside the gene matches. Per the germline V gene, CDR1 is SGHVS and CDR2 is FNYEAQ. This CDR3 spans 17 amino acids. CDR3 DNA sequence: TGTGCCAGCAGCTTAGGCCAGCGGGGGGGCCTTAGAGATACGCAGTATTTT. Translation: CASSLGQRGGLRDTQYF.

The V and J genes are TRBV12-5 and TRBJ1-6, with 7 bases aligning to TRBD1. The CDR3 is 14 residues long. From germline, CDR1 is LGHNT and CDR2 FRNRAP. V shed 3 bases, J shed 7 bases, and the junction held 3 bases outside the gene matches. DNA of the CDR3: TGTGCTAGTGGTTTATGGGACAGCAATTCACCCCTCCACTTT. Its protein is CASGLWDSNSPLHF.

V usage is TRBV12-5 and J usage is TRBJ1-2; 7 bases align to TRBD1. This CDR3 has 13 residues. Germline CDR1 is LGHNT and CDR2 is FRNRAP. Germline trimming cut 6 bases from V and 3 bases from J; bases unmatched to any gene: 4. DNA for the CDR3: TGTGCTAGTGGAACACAGGGGTACTATGGCTACACCTTC. Translated: CASGTQGYYGYTF.

The rearrangement links TRBV6-5 to TRBJ2-5; weak D call: TRBD2 (5 bases). Germline V gene lookup returns CDR1 MNHEY and CDR2 SVGAGI. V was shortened by 11 bases and J by 1 base, with 17 bases between the two germline ends. There are 14 residues in the CDR3. CDR3 protein: CASRESGVQETQYF. The CDR3 region has the DNA TGTGCCTCCCGAGAGAGCGGAGTCCAAGAGACCCAGTACTTC.

J is TRBJ2-2 and V is TRBV2; D unclear. This CDR3 spans 12 amino acids. The germline V gene encodes CDR1 SNHLY and CDR2 FYNNEI. V dropped 6 bases and J dropped 9 bases, with 11 bases sitting between them. CDR3 region: CASRSPARELFF. CDR3 sequence (DNA): TGTGCCAGCAGGAGCCCCGCCAGGGAGCTGTTTTTT.

V usage is TRBV20-1 and J usage is TRBJ1-2; tentatively, D is TRBD1 (6 bases). The CDR3 consists of 15 residues. The germline V gene encodes CDR1 DFQATT and CDR2 SNEGSKA (reference sequence). V was trimmed by 3 bases and J by 0 bases, leaving 14 bases between them. The CDR3, as DNA: TGCAGTGCTAGTCTCGGACAGCCTACTAACTATGGCTACACCTTC. This sequence encodes CSASLGQPTNYGYTF.

CDR3 region: CASSIDQGGGNEQFF. In nucleotides, the CDR3 is TGTGCCAGTAGTATAGATCAGGGCGGAGGTAATGAGCAGTTCTTC. This chain joins TRBV19 and TRBJ2-1; the D gene could be TRBD1 or TRBD2 (5 bases each). The CDR3 is 15 amino acids. Per germline, CDR1 LNHDA and CDR2 SQIVND (reference sequence). Trimming removed 0 bases from V and 7 bases from J, with 13 bases in between. The full variable domain, with the rest looked up from reference TRBV19 and TRBJ2-1, is DGGITQSPKYLFRKEGQNVTLSCEQNLNHDAMYWYRQDPGQGLRLIYYSQIVNDFQKGDIAEGYSVSREKKESFPLTVTSAQKNPTAFYLCASSIDQGGGNEQFFGPGTRLTVL.

The CDR3 DNA reads TGCGCCAGCAGCTCTACTAGCCCGGATACGCAGTATTTT. Its translation: CASSSTSPDTQYF. The rearrangement links TRBV5-1 to TRBJ2-3; D might be TRBD2 (6 bases). Germline loops: CDR1 SGHRS, CDR2 YFSETQ. Trimming stripped 3 bases from V and 6 bases from J, with 11 bases between. The CDR3 consists of 13 residues. The full variable domain, its missing parts supplied by reference TRBV5-1 and TRBJ2-3, is KAGVTQTPRYLIKTRGQQVTLSCSPISGHRSVSWYQQTPGQGLQFLFEYFSETQRNKGNFPGRFSGRQFSNSRSEMNVSTLELGDSALYLCASSSTSPDTQYFGPGTRLTVL.

The J gene is TRBJ2-2, the V gene TRBV7-3; 10 positions agree with TRBD1. Germline trimming cut 4 bases from V and 5 bases from J; bases unmatched to any gene: 4. This CDR3 has 15 residues. Looked up from germline, CDR1 is SGHTA and CDR2 is FQGTGA. CDR3 sequence (DNA): TGTGCCAGCAGCTCGGGACAGGGGCGGACCGGGGAGCTGTTTTTT. Protein: CASSSGQGRTGELFF.

A single count supports this clone. V gene TRBV18 combines with J gene TRBJ1-1; TRBD1 might be the D (5 bases). Germline V gene lookup returns CDR1 KGHSH and CDR2 LQKENI. Deletions cut 3 bases from V and 2 bases from J, with 10 bases between. The CDR3 extends over 14 amino acids. For the CDR3, the DNA is TGTGCCAGCTCACCTTTCGACAGCAACACTGAAGCTTTCTTT. Its translation: CASSPFDSNTEAFF. The full variable domain, with the rest looked up from reference TRBV18 and TRBJ1-1, is NAGVMQNPRHLVRRRGQEARLRCSPMKGHSHVYWYRQLPEEGLKFMVYLQKENIIDESGMPKERFSAEFPKEGPSILRIQQVVRGDSAAYFCASSPFDSNTEAFFGQGTRLTVV.

The gene calls are TRBV19 and TRBJ2-1; a weak D match, TRBD1 (7 bases). Germline V gene lookup returns CDR1 LNHDA and CDR2 SQIVND (reference sequence). V lost 6 bases and J lost 5, with 14 bases in between. The CDR3 covers 14 residues. The CDR3: CASRRGTANNEQFF. The CDR3 coding sequence is TGTGCCAGTAGGCGCGGGACAGCCAACAATGAGCAGTTCTTC.

This clone was picked up a small number of times. This chain connects TRBV3-1 (or the pseudogene TRBV3-2) to TRBJ2-5, with a tentative D call TRBD1 (6 bases). Germline CDR1 and CDR2: LGHDT and YNNKEL (reference sequence). CDR3 size: 13 residues. Trimming took off 7 bases at V and 1 base at J, with 10 bases between the two ends. The CDR3 DNA follows: TGTGCCAGCAAGGTCAGGGGCCAAGAGACCCAGTACTTC. Translated, it gives CASKVRGQETQYF.

This clone was detected once. The V and J genes are TRBV9 and TRBJ1-6, with D possibly TRBD1 on 5 matching bases. Germline CDR1 reads SGDLS; CDR2 reads YYNGEE. The CDR3 is made up of 13 amino acids. V was clipped by 4 bases and J by 10 bases, with 12 bases between them. CDR3 in DNA: TGTGCCAGCAGCTCTCGGGACGAGTCACCCCTCCACTTT. This gives the protein CASSSRDESPLHF.

As to this clone: The sample carries other DNA sequences with the same CDR3. CDR3 in DNA: TGTGCCAGCAGCAGGGGGACTGAAGCTTTCTTT. Its protein product is CASSRGTEAFF. This sequence joins TRBV6-5 and TRBJ1-1; TRBD1 aligns across 7 bases. Trimming took 6 bases from V and 5 from J; bases not matched to a gene: 0. The CDR3 length is 11 residues. Germline lookup yields CDR1 MNHEY and CDR2 SVGAGI.

The chain employs TRBV3-1 (or the pseudogene TRBV3-2) and TRBJ1-3, with no clear D. The CDR3 totals 15 residues. The V gene lost 3 bases and the J gene lost 0 bases, with 9 bases spanning the gap. In germline, CDR1 is LGHDT, CDR2 YNNKEL (reference sequence). The CDR3 loop is CASSQVFVSGNTIYF. DNA for the CDR3: TGTGCCAGCAGCCAGGTATTCGTCTCTGGAAACACCATATATTTT.

J is TRBJ1-1 and V is TRBV2; D gene unclear. The V gene lost 7 bases and the J gene lost 4 bases, with 16 bases spanning the gap. CDR3 size: 14 residues. CDR1 and CDR2 from the germline V gene are SNHLY and FYNNEI. Here the CDR3 DNA reads TGTGCCAGCACCAAAACGGGGATAACCACTGAAGCTTTCTTT. Translation gives CASTKTGITTEAFF.